This TCR beta chain comes out of a study of blood T cells in healthy people across ages. Study context: With template switching, about one barcoded beta molecule was captured per two T cells.

Study-wide results and limits: Per million T cells, the diversity of TCR beta decreased roughly linearly as age advanced. Calculation of diversity from one million T cells yielded estimates considered to be underestimates.

The CDR3 consists of 13 residues. Comment on this clonotype: What it recognizes is unknown.

Together with a sample-barcoded 5' primer, a J-beta primer mix was included in a second PCR lasting roughly 6 to 12 cycles. Every cDNA molecule carried a tag from a template-switch adaptor bearing 12 random nucleotides. TCRdb recomputed calls from the 5' RACE reads with MiXCR, one row per CDR3 protein. In the table there are hundreds of thousands of distinct CDR3 sequences, under 45% of which are singletons. This chain connects TRBV12-3 or TRBV12-4 to TRBJ2-4; D unclear. The end of the DNA aligns better with TRBJ2-5, so the J call may be wrong. Sequenced sample: blood. The sequence was collected from a man aged 55 to 70 in good health. This CDR3 is CASSVGRKETQYF. CDR3 sequence (DNA): TGTGCCAGCAGTGTCGGCAGGAAAGAGACCCAGTACTTC.